This T cell receptor beta chain is drawn from a study of human T cells and chemical hapten exposure. Study-wide results and caveats: Among expanded TCRs, significantly more large CDR3 similarity clusters formed than among controls.

This clonotype was seen many times. Its antigen remains unidentified. Time point denoted: patch test 2, 6 weeks after DPC sensitization. Treatment denoted: therapeutic diphenylcyclopropenone sensitization with weekly scalp DPC. Donors were 18 to 70-year-old alopecia patients suitable for DPC. Unique molecular identifiers were linked by the library to individual cDNA molecules. TCRdb fed the RACE reads into MiXCR, producing one record per CDR3 protein. Among roughly 40,000 distinct CDR3 sequences listed, about 9.8% were seen once. V was pared by 10 bases and J by 2 bases, with 8 bases of the junction left unmatched. Germline lookup yields CDR1 ENHRY and CDR2 SYGVKD. The length of the CDR3 is 16 residues.

This TCR derives from a woman aged 40 to 50 with alopecia areata. Some clones in this sample may be carry-over from other donors' samples. The chain links TRBV10-3 to TRBJ2-2, with 12 positions matching TRBD1. Material: whole blood, obtained in connection with sensitization to the hapten diphenylcyclopropenone (DPC). CDR3 sequence reads: CATNGGQGANTGELFF. As DNA, the CDR3 is TGTGCCACCAACGGGGGACAGGGGGCTAACACCGGGGAGCTGTTTTTT.